This TCR beta chain was captured in a study of patients and donors after allogeneic stem cell transplantation. Trimming shortened V by 6 bases and J by 0 bases, and 5 bases separated the two germline ends. Germline CDR1 reads LGHNA; CDR2 reads YNFKEQ. The CDR3 extends over 13 amino acids. A single record per CDR3 protein comes from TCRdb applying MiXCR to the RT-PCR reads. The sample carries about 150,000 distinct CDR3 sequences, 30% to 45% recorded once. Specimen: blood, either unsorted or a sorted T cell fraction (not recorded which). This chain uses TRBV4-2 with TRBJ1-4; no definite D call. The TCR originated in a human donor who was either an allogeneic HSCT recipient or a stem cell or donor lymphocyte infusion donor (not recorded which). It is not recorded whose cells these are; they may come from a transplant donor. The CDR3: CASRLATNEKLFF. The CDR3 DNA is TGTGCCAGCAGACTTGCAACTAATGAAAAACTGTTTTTT.